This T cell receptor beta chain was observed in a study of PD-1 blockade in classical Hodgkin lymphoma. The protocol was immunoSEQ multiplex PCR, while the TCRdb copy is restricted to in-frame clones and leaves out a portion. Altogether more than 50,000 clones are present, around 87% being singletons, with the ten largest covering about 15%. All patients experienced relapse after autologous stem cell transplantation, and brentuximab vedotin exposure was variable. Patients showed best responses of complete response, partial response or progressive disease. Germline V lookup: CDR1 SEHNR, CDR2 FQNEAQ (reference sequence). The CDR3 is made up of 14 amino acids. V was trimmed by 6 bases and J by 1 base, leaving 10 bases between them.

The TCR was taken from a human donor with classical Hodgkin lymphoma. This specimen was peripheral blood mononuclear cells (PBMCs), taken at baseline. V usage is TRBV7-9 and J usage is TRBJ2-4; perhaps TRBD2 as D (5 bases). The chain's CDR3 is CASRASGAKNIQYF. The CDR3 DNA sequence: TGTGCCAGCAGGGCCTCGGGGGCCAAAAACATTCAGTACTTC. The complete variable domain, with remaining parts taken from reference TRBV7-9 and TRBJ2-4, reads DTGVSQNPRHKITKRGQNVTFRCDPISEHNRLYWYRQTLGQGPEFLTYFQNEAQLEKSRLLSDRFSAERPKGSFSTLEIQRTEQGDSAMYLCASRASGAKNIQYFGAGTRLSVL.